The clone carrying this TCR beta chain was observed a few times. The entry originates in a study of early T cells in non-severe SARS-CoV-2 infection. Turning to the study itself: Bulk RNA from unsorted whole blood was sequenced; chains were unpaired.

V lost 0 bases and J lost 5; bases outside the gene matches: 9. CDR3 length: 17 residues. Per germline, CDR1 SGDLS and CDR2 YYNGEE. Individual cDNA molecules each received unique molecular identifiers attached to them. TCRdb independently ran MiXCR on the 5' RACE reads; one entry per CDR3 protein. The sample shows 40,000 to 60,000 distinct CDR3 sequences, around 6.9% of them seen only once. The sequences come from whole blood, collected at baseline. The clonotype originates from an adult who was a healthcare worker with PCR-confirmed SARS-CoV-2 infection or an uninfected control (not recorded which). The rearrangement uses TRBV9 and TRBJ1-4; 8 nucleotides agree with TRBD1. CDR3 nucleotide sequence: TGTGCCAGCAGCGTAGCGGGAGTATGGGACAGGAATGAAAAACTGTTTTTT. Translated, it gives CASSVAGVWDRNEKLFF.